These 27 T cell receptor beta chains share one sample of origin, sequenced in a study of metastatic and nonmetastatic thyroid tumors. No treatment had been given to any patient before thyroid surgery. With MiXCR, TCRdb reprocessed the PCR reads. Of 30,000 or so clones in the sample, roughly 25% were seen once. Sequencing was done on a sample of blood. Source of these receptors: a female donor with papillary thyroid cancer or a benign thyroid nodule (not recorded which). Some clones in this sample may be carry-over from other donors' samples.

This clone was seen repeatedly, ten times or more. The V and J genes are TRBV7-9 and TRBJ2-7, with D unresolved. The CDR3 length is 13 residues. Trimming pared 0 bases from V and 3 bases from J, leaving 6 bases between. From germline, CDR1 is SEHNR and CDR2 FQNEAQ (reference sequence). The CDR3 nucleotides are TGTGCCAGCAGCTTAGCAGGTCACTACGAGCAGTACTTC. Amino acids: CASSLAGHYEQYF.

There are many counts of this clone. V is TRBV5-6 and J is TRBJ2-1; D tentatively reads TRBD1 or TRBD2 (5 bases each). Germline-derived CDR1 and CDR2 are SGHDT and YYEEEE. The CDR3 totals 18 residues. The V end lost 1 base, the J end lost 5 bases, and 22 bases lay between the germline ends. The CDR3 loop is CASSLYVLGENLDNEQFF. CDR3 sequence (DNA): TGTGCCAGCAGCTTGTATGTCCTGGGGGAGAATTTGGACAATGAGCAGTTCTTC.

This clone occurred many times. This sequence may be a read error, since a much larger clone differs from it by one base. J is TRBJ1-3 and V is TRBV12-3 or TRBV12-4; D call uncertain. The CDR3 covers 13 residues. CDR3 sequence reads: CASTHSSGSTIYF. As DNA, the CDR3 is TGTGCCAGCACACATTCCTCTGGAAGCACCATATATTTT.

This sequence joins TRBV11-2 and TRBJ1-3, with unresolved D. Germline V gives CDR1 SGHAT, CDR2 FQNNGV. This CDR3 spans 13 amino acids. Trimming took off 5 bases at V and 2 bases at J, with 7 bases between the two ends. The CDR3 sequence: CASSRLPGNTIYF. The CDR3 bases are TGTGCCAGCAGCCGTTTACCTGGAAACACCATATATTTT.

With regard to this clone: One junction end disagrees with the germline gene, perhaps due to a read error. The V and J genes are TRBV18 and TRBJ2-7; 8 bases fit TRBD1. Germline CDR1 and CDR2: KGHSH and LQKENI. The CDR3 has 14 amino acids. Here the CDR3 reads CASSDHRDRGEHYF. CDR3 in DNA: TGTGCCAGCTCAGACCATCGTGACAGGGGCGAGCATTACTTC.

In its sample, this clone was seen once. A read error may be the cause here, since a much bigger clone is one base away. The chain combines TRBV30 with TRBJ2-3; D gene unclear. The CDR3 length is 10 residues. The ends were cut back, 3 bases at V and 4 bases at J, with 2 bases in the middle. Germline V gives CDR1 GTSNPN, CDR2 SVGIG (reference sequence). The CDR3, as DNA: TGTGCCTGGAGAGCAGATACGCAGTATTTT. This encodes CAWRADTQYF. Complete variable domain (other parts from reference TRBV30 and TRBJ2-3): SQTIHQWPATLVQPVGSPLSLECTVEGTSNPNLYWYRQAAGRGLQLLFYSVGIGQISSEVPQNLSASRPQDRQFILSSKKLLLSDSGFYLCAWRADTQYFGPGTRLTVL.

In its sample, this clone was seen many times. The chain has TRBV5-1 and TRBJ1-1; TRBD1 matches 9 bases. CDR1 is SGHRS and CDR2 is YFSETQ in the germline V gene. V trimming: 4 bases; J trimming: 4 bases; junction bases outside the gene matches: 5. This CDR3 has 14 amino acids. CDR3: CASSMDRGSTEAFF. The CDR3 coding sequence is TGCGCCAGCAGCATGGACAGGGGAAGCACTGAAGCTTTCTTT.

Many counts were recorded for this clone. As DNA, the CDR3 is TGTGCCAGCAACCCGGGGGGGGTAGAGACCGGGGAGCTGTTTTTT. It codes for CASNPGGVETGELFF. The chain joins TRBV11-3 to TRBJ2-2; TRBD2 aligns across 8 bases. From germline, CDR1 is SGHNT and CDR2 YENEEA. The length of the CDR3 is 15 residues. The V segment lost 7 bases and the J segment 5 bases; nucleotides outside the gene matches: 9.

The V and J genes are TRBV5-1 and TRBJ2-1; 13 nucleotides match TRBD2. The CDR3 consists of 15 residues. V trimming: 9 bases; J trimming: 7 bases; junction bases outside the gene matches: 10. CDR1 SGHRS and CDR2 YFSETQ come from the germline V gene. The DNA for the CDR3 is TGCGCCACAAGCTTACTAGCGGGAGGGCCTAATGAGCAGTTCTTC. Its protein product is CATSLLAGGPNEQFF. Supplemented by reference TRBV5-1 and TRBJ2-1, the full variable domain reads KAGVTQTPRYLIKTRGQQVTLSCSPISGHRSVSWYQQTPGQGLQFLFEYFSETQRNKGNFPGRFSGRQFSNSRSEMNVSTLELGDSALYLCATSLLAGGPNEQFFGPGTRLTVL.

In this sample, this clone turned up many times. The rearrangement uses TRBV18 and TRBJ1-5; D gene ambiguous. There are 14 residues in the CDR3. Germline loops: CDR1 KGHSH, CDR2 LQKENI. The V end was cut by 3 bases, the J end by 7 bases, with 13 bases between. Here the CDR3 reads CASSPGPPEQPQHF. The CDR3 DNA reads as TGTGCCAGCTCACCGGGTCCACCGGAGCAGCCCCAGCATTTT.

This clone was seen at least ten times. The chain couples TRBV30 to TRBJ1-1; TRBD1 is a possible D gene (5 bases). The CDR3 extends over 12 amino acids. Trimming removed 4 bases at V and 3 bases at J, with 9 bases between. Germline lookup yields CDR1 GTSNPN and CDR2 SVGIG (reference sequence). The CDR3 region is CAWTGVDTEAFF. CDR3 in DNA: TGTGCCTGGACGGGGGTTGACACTGAAGCTTTCTTT.

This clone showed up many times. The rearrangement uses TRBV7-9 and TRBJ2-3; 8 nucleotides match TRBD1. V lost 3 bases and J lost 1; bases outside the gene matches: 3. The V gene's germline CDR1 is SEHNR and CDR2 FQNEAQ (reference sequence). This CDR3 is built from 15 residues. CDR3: CASSFGQGGTDTQYF. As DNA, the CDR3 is TGTGCCAGCAGCTTTGGACAGGGTGGCACAGATACGCAGTATTTT.

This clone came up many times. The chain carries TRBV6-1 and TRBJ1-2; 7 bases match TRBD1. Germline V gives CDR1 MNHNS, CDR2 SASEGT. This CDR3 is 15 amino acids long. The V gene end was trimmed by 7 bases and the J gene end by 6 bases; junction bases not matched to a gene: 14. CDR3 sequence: CASTPIRGFVHGYTF. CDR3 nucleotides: TGTGCCAGCACTCCAATCAGGGGGTTTGTCCATGGCTACACCTTC.

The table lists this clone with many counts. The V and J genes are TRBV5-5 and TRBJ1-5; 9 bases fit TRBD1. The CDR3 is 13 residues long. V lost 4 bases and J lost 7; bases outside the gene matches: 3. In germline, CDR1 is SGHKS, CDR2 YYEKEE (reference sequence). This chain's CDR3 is CASSTGQGQPQHF. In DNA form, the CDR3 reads TGTGCCAGCAGCACGGGACAGGGCCAGCCCCAGCATTTT. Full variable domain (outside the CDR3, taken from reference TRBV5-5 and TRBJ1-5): DAGVTQSPTHLIKTRGQQVTLRCSPISGHKSVSWYQQVLGQGPQFIFQYYEKEERGRGNFPDRFSARQFPNYSSELNVNALLLGDSALYLCASSTGQGQPQHFGDGTRLSIL.

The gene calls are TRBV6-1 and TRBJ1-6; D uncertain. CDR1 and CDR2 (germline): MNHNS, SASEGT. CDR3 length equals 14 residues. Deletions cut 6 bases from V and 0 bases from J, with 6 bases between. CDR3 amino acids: CASRGSSYNSPLHF. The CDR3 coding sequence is TGTGCCAGCAGAGGAAGCTCCTATAATTCACCCCTCCACTTT.

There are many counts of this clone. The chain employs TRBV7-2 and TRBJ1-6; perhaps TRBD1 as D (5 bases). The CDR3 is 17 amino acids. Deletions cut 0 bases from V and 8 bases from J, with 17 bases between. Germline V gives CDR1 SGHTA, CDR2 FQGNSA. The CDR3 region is CASSLATGLLFYSPLHF. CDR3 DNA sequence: TGTGCCAGCAGCTTAGCGACGGGACTCCTCTTTTATTCACCCCTCCACTTT.

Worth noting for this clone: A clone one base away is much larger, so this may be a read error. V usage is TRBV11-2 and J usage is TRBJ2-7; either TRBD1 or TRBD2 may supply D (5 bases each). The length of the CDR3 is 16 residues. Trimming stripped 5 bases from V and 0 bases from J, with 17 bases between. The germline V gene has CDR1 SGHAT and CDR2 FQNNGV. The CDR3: CASSATIGTISYEQYF. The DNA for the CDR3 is TGTGCCAGCAGCGCAACTATCGGGACGATCTCCTACGAGCAGTACTTC.

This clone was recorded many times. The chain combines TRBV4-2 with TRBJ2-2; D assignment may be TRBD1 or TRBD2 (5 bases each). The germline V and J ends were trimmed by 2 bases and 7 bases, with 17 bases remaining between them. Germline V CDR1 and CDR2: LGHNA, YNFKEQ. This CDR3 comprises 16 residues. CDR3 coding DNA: TGTGCCAGCAGCCAAAGATTATTGGGGACGGGCGGGGAGCTGTTTTTT. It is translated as CASSQRLLGTGGELFF.

In DNA form, the CDR3 reads TGTGCCAGCAGACCAACAGACAGGCTGTTTAACACTGAAGCTTTCTTT. This sequence encodes CASRPTDRLFNTEAFF. The gene calls are TRBV6-4 and TRBJ1-1, with D possibly being TRBD1 (6 bases). The V and J ends lost 6 bases and 2 bases respectively, with 19 bases between them. Germline lookup yields CDR1 MRHNA and CDR2 SNTAGT. There are 16 residues in the CDR3.

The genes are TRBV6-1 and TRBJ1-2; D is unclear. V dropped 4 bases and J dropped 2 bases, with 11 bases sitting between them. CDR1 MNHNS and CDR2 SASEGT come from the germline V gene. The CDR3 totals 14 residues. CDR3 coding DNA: TGTGCCAGCAGTGGACCTATAGGGAACTATGGCTACACCTTC. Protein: CASSGPIGNYGYTF.

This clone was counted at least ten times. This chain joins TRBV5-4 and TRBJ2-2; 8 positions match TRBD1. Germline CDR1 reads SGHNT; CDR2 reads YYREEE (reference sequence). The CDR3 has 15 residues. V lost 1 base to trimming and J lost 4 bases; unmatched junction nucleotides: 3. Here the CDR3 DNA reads TGTGCCAGCAGCTTGCCAGGGGGCGTCACCGGGGAGCTGTTTTTT. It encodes CASSLPGGVTGELFF.

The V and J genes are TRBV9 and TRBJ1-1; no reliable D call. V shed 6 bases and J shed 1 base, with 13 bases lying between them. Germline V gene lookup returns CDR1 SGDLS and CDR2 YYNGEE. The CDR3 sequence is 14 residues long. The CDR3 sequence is CASTSALGNTEAFF. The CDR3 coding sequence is TGTGCCAGCACCTCTGCGTTAGGGAACACTGAAGCTTTCTTT.

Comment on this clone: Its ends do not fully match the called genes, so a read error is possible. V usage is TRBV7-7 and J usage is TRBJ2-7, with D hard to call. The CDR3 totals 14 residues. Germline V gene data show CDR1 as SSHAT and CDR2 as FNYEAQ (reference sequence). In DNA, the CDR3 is TGTGCTAGCAGACCCCTTGGGGTGCCCTATGAGCAGTACTTC. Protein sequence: CASRPLGVPYEQYF.

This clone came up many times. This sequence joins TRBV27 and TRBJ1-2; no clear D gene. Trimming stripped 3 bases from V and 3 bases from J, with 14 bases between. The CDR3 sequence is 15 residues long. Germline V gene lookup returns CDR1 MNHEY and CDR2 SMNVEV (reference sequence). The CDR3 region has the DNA TGTGCCAGCAGTTTCCGCGACGAGGGATACTATGGCTACACCTTC. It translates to CASSFRDEGYYGYTF.

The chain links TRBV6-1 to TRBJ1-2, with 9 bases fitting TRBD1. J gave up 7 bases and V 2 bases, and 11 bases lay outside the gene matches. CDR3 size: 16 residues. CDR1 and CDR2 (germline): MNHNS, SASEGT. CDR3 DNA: TGTGCCAGCAGTGAATTGGGCGGCGCGGACAGGGGTGGCTACACCTTC. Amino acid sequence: CASSELGGADRGGYTF.

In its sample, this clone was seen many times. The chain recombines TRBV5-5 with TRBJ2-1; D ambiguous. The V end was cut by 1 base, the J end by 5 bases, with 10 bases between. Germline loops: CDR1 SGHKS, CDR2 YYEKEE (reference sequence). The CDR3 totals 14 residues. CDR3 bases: TGTGCCAGCAGCTTGTTGCCGGGTAACAATGAGCAGTTCTTC. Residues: CASSLLPGNNEQFF. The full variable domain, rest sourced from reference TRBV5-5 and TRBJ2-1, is DAGVTQSPTHLIKTRGQQVTLRCSPISGHKSVSWYQQVLGQGPQFIFQYYEKEERGRGNFPDRFSARQFPNYSSELNVNALLLGDSALYLCASSLLPGNNEQFFGPGTRLTVL.

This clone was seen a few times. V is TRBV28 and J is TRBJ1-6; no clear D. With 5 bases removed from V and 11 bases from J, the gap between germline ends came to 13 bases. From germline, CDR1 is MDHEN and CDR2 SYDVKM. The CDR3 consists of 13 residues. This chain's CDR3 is CASSLTANAPLHF. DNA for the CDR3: TGTGCCAGCAGTCTGACTGCGAATGCACCCCTCCACTTT. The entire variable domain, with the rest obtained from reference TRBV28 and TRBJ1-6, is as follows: DVKVTQSSRYLVKRTGEKVFLECVQDMDHENMFWYRQDPGLGLRLIYFSYDVKMKEKGDIPEGYSVSREKKERFSLILESASTNQTSMYLCASSLTANAPLHFGNGTRLTVT.